The 18 T cell receptor beta chains below come from one sample, sequenced in a study of beta chain features in type 1 diabetes. cDNA synthesis used the whole RNA isolate, giving expressed TCRB sequences. The protocol was immunoSEQ multiplex PCR, while the TCRdb copy is restricted to in-frame clones and leaves out a portion. The sample consists of about 330,000 clones, about 11% of them appearing once. Sequenced: naive CD4+ T cells from blood. These TCRs come from a woman aged 25 to 39 in good health.

This clone was recorded a few times. The chain is built from TRBV2 and TRBJ2-4, with D possibly being TRBD2 (5 bases). This CDR3 region has 13 residues. CDR1 is SNHLY, CDR2 FYNNEI, per germline. The V end lost 11 bases, the J end lost 2 bases, and 13 bases lay between the germline ends. The DNA for the CDR3 is TGTGCCCTGGTCCCGGGGTCCAAAAACATTCAGTACTTC. This gives the protein CALVPGSKNIQYF. The full variable domain, completed using reference TRBV2 and TRBJ2-4, is EPEVTQTPSHQVTQMGQEVILRCVPISNHLYFYWYRQILGQKVEFLVSFYNNEISEKSEIFDDQFSVERPDGSNFTLKIRSTKLEDSAMYFCALVPGSKNIQYFGAGTRLSVL.

The rearrangement links TRBV9 to TRBJ2-2; D is possibly TRBD1 (5 bases). Trimming took 3 bases from V and 0 from J, leaving 9 bases between them. CDR3 length equals 15 residues. Germline V lookup: CDR1 SGDLS, CDR2 YYNGEE. The CDR3 nucleotides are TGTGCCAGCAGCGGGACAACGGCGAACACCGGGGAGCTGTTTTTT. Translating gives CASSGTTANTGELFF.

This clone occurred a few times. The J gene is TRBJ1-2, the V gene TRBV5-4; TRBD1 agrees at 8 bases. Germline CDR1 SGHNT, CDR2 YYREEE (reference sequence). This CDR3 region has 15 residues. Trimming cost V 1 base and J 2 bases; bases outside gene matches: 4. CDR3: CASSLKNRGNYGYTF. CDR3 sequence (DNA): TGTGCCAGCAGCTTGAAAAACAGGGGGAACTATGGCTACACCTTC.

This clone was seen only a few times. J is TRBJ2-3 and V is TRBV25-1, with D maybe TRBD2 (6 bases). Trimming left V 2 bases short and J 6 bases short, with 15 bases between. The CDR3 contains 15 residues. Per the germline V gene, CDR1 is MGHDK and CDR2 is SYGVNS. The CDR3 DNA reads as TGTGCCAGCAGTGAAGGGGGGAAGGCATCGGATACGCAGTATTTT. The encoded protein is CASSEGGKASDTQYF.

The chain uses TRBV18 and TRBJ2-1, with TRBD2 matching 9 bases. Trimming at V came to 3 bases and at J to 3 bases, leaving 9 bases not matched to a gene. The CDR3 sequence is 17 residues long. Per germline, CDR1 KGHSH and CDR2 LQKENI. The CDR3 DNA reads TGTGCCAGCTCACCTTCACCGACTAGCGGAAGCTACAATGAGCAGTTCTTC. Protein product: CASSPSPTSGSYNEQFF.

This sequence joins TRBV7-9 and TRBJ1-1, with TRBD1 as a possible D gene (6 bases). Germline CDR1 SEHNR, CDR2 FQNEAQ (reference sequence). The V end lost 1 base, the J end lost 1 base, and 10 bases lay between the germline ends. This CDR3 has 15 residues. CDR3 DNA: TGTGCCAGCAGCTTAGTCAGGGGACCGAACACTGAAGCTTTCTTT. Its translation: CASSLVRGPNTEAFF.

This clone was counted only a few times. The genes are TRBV7-3 and TRBJ2-3; maybe TRBD2 (6 bases). Germline assignment: CDR1 SGHTA and CDR2 FQGTGA. This CDR3 is 13 amino acids long. Trimming cost V 7 bases and J 5 bases, with 13 bases left between them. Written as DNA, the CDR3 is TGTGCCAGCACCCGGGAGATCGGAGATACGCAGTATTTT. Amino acids: CASTREIGDTQYF.

The chain is built from TRBV19 and TRBJ2-1, with TRBD2 matching 10 bases. The CDR3 runs 15 residues. Germline values: CDR1 LNHDA, CDR2 SQIVND (reference sequence). V was clipped by 0 bases and J by 4 bases; unmatched bases: 0. CDR3 coding DNA: TGTGCCAGTAGTATAGAACTAGCGGGGTACAATGAGCAGTTCTTC. This codes for CASSIELAGYNEQFF.

The chain has TRBV7-2 and TRBJ2-7; tentatively, D is TRBD2 (5 bases). V shed 4 bases and J shed 0 bases, with 13 bases lying between them. In germline, CDR1 is SGHTA, CDR2 FQGNSA. The CDR3 length is 15 residues. The CDR3 nucleotides are TGTGCCAGCAGCTGGCTAGCCCAGAGCTCCTACGAGCAGTACTTC. Its translation is CASSWLAQSSYEQYF.

This clone appeared a few times. V usage is TRBV28 and J usage is TRBJ1-4, with a tentative D call TRBD1 (6 bases). Trimming cost V 4 bases and J 0 bases, with 9 bases left between them. The germline gives CDR1 MDHEN, CDR2 SYDVKM. This CDR3 is 15 amino acids long. For the CDR3, the DNA is TGTGCCAGCAGTTCCAGGGGTCCAACTAATGAAAAACTGTTTTTT. As protein: CASSSRGPTNEKLFF.

There are a few counts of this clone. The gene calls are TRBV9 and TRBJ1-3; TRBD1 aligns across 7 bases. In germline, CDR1 is SGDLS, CDR2 YYNGEE. The CDR3 is 16 amino acids. V shed 4 bases and J 3 bases; nucleotides not matched to a gene: 10. The CDR3 coding sequence is TGTGCCAGCAGCCCCAGACAGGGCGGGAATGGAAACACCATATATTTT. Translated, it gives CASSPRQGGNGNTIYF.

The gene calls are TRBV5-1 and TRBJ1-4; D gene ambiguous. V lost 3 bases and J lost 8, with 14 bases in between. Germline-derived CDR1 and CDR2 are SGHRS and YFSETQ. This CDR3 has 14 amino acids. This chain's CDR3 is CASSSGEEGEKLFF. The CDR3 bases are TGCGCCAGCAGCTCCGGAGAGGAGGGCGAAAAACTGTTTTTT.

The V gene is TRBV5-6, the J gene TRBJ1-4; D possibly corresponds to TRBD1 (5 bases). Trimming took off 4 bases at V and 5 bases at J, with 12 bases between the two ends. The CDR3 sequence is 14 residues long. Germline-derived CDR1 and CDR2 are SGHDT and YYEEEE. CDR3 residues: CASSGGWANEKLFF. In nucleotides, the CDR3 is TGTGCCAGCAGCGGGGGGTGGGCCAATGAAAAACTGTTTTTT. Combining the CDR3 with reference TRBV5-6 and TRBJ1-4 gives the whole variable domain DAGVTQSPTHLIKTRGQQVTLRCSPKSGHDTVSWYQQALGQGPQFIFQYYEEEERQRGNFPDRFSGHQFPNYSSELNVNALLLGDSALYLCASSGGWANEKLFFGSGTQLSVL.

This clone showed up just a few times. The chain recombines TRBV6-1 with TRBJ2-7; the match to TRBD1 covers 7 bases. Germline CDR1 reads MNHNS; CDR2 reads SASEGT. This CDR3 spans 14 amino acids. Losses at the gene ends were 7 bases for V and 3 bases for J; bases not matched to a gene: 9. The DNA of the CDR3 is TGTGCCAGCATTCCGGGACAGAGGAACTACGAGCAGTACTTC. Protein: CASIPGQRNYEQYF.

V is TRBV5-1 and J is TRBJ2-2, with 10 bases aligning to TRBD2. V was clipped by 5 bases and J by 6 bases; unmatched bases: 10. The CDR3 is made up of 16 amino acids. The germline V gene has CDR1 SGHRS and CDR2 YFSETQ. CDR3 sequence: CASRRLTSGFSGELFF. For the CDR3, the DNA is TGCGCCAGCAGACGACTGACTAGCGGGTTCTCCGGGGAGCTGTTTTTT.

The sample holds many counts of this clone. The sample holds other DNA sequences that translate to the same CDR3. This chain connects TRBV7-9 to TRBJ1-1, with 7 bases fitting TRBD1. In germline, CDR1 is SEHNR, CDR2 FQNEAQ (reference sequence). The CDR3 sequence is 14 residues long. Trimming removed 1 base from V and 1 base from J; junction bases left unmatched: 0. CDR3 amino acids: CASSLGDRNTEAFF. CDR3 bases: TGTGCCAGCAGCTTAGGGGACAGGAACACTGAAGCTTTCTTT.

This chain joins TRBV7-9 and TRBJ2-5; a possible D gene is TRBD1 (5 bases). The length of the CDR3 is 14 residues. The germline V gene has CDR1 SEHNR and CDR2 FQNEAQ (reference sequence). V lost 2 bases to trimming and J lost 3 bases, with 10 bases between them. CDR3 nucleotides: TGTGCCAGCAGCTTATGGGGCCGAGAAGAGACCCAGTACTTC. Translated: CASSLWGREETQYF.

For this clone: This sample includes further DNA sequences coding for the same CDR3. In DNA form, the CDR3 reads TGCGCCAGCAGCTTGGAAGGGGGTAGAGAGACCCAGTACTTC. Its protein is CASSLEGGRETQYF. The chain carries TRBV5-1 and TRBJ2-5; D is perhaps TRBD1 (6 bases). CDR3 length: 14 residues. The ends were cut back, 0 bases at V and 4 bases at J, with 10 bases in the middle. Germline V gene data show CDR1 as SGHRS and CDR2 as YFSETQ.